This record concerns one T cell receptor (beta chain) sequence. This specimen belongs to a study of blood T cell repertoires in COVID-19. The wider study: From T cells, B-cell-depleted T cells, or PBMCs came the material, which was cDNA or gDNA.

Per the original data handling: Reference gene primer amplification yielded estimated nucleated cell counts. The table came from immunoSEQ multiplex PCR; TCRdb's copy has only in-frame clones and leaves some out. The V and J calls and clone size come from that table; D and trimming were worked out from the DNA. The repertoire holds more than 20,000 clones, with around three quarters as singletons. Sequenced material: peripheral blood. The sequence came from a man in his sixties with active COVID-19.

CDR3 sequence: CASSLGQVGPDTQYF. The DNA of the CDR3 is TGTGCCAGCAGCTTGGGACAGGTTGGCCCAGATACGCAGTATTTT. The rearrangement joins TRBV6-1 to TRBJ2-3; TRBD1 matches 8 bases. Germline values: CDR1 MNHNS, CDR2 SASEGT. V lost 6 bases and J lost 4; bases outside the gene matches: 9. The CDR3 spans 15 residues.